This T cell receptor beta chain stems from a study of shared clonotypes between healthy human individuals. Across the whole study: CD4 naive cells filled three plates per donor, CD4 memory three, CD8 naive two and CD8 memory one.

The CDR3 is 13 residues long. V lost 6 bases and J 0 bases, leaving 5 bases between the germline ends. Germline V gene sequence: CDR1 WNHNN, CDR2 SYGVQD (reference sequence). The repertoire was sequenced with immunoSEQ multiplex PCR; TCRdb's copy has only in-frame clones and lacks some. The table shows under 2,500,000 clones, with around 95% occurring only once. This sequence joins TRBV10-1 and TRBJ2-2; D remains ambiguous. This TCR was sampled from a man in his late teens or twenties in good health. Input material: naive CD4+ T cells sorted from blood. Subset here: CD45RA+ positively selected. The CDR3 sequence is CASSPANTGELFF. CDR3 DNA: TGCGCCAGCAGCCCTGCGAACACCGGGGAGCTGTTTTTT.